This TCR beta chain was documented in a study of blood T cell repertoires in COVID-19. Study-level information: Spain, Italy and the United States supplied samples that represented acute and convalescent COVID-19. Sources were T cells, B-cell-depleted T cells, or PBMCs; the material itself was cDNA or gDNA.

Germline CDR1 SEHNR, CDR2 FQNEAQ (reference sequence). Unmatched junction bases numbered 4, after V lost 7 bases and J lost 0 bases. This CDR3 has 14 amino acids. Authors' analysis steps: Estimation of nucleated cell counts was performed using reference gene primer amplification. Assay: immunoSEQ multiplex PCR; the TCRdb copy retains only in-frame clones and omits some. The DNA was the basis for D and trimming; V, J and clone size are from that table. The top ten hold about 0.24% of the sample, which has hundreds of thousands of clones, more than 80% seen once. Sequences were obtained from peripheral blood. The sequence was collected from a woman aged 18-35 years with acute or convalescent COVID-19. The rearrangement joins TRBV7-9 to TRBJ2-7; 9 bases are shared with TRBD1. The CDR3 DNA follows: TGTGCCAGCACTGTACAGGGGGCCTCCTACGAGCAGTACTTC. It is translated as CASTVQGASYEQYF.